Below, 13 T cell receptor beta chains from the same sample are listed, as sequenced in a study of shared T cell receptors in the human thymus. Using immunoSEQ multiplex PCR, the repertoire was profiled, and TCRdb retains in-frame clones only, with some absent. The sample has 450,000 to 650,000 clones, 70% to 80% seen once; the top ten hold less than 0.015%. These sequences were also reported in another study, on human thymus T cells.

The sequenced sample was thymocytes. Receptor source: a boy under two years old with a congenital heart defect.

This clone appeared a single time. The chain uses TRBV30 and TRBJ2-2; a possible D gene is TRBD2 (6 bases). The germline V gene has CDR1 GTSNPN and CDR2 SVGIG (reference sequence). V lost 3 bases and J 5 bases, leaving 34 bases between the germline ends. There are 21 residues in the CDR3. Here the CDR3 reads CAWSPEARGRAGERVTGELFF. The CDR3 DNA sequence: TGTGCCTGGAGCCCTGAAGCGAGGGGAAGAGCGGGCGAGCGGGTAACCGGGGAGCTGTTTTTT.

The chain joins TRBV4-1 to TRBJ2-7; 7 bases agree with TRBD1. The CDR3 totals 14 residues. Germline V gene data show CDR1 as MGHRA and CDR2 as YSYEKL. J gave up 4 bases and V 5 bases, and 8 bases lay outside the gene matches. In nucleotides, the CDR3 is TGCGCCAGCAGCTCGCGACAGGGTTCTTACGAGCAGTACTTC. It yields the protein CASSSRQGSYEQYF.

This clone has a single count. The chain uses TRBV27 and TRBJ2-2; the D gene is possibly TRBD1 (7 bases). CDR3 length equals 16 residues. The germline gives CDR1 MNHEY, CDR2 SMNVEV (reference sequence). Trimming removed 6 bases from V and 1 base from J, with 15 bases in between. The CDR3 DNA follows: TGTGCCAGCAGCCCGAGACAGGGAGGGAACACCGGGGAGCTGTTTTTT. Protein sequence: CASSPRQGGNTGELFF.

The rearrangement joins TRBV4-1 to TRBJ2-7; D remains unclear. Trimming stripped 1 base from V and 3 bases from J, with 13 bases between. CDR3 length: 15 amino acids. Germline loops: CDR1 MGHRA, CDR2 YSYEKL. CDR3 region: CASSQGPTNNYEQYF. The CDR3 nucleotides are TGCGCCAGCAGCCAAGGTCCCACTAACAACTACGAGCAGTACTTC.

The chain employs TRBV28 and TRBJ1-2; TRBD1 matches at 9 bases. Losses at the gene ends were 1 base for V and 4 bases for J; bases not matched to a gene: 4. Germline V gene lookup returns CDR1 MDHEN and CDR2 SYDVKM. The CDR3 extends over 15 amino acids. CDR3 in DNA: TGTGCCAGCAGTTTATACAGGGGGCGAGGCTATGGCTACACCTTC. It specifies CASSLYRGRGYGYTF.

The chain uses TRBV27 and TRBJ2-7; 9 bases match TRBD2. The CDR3 sequence is 17 residues long. Germline CDR1 reads MNHEY; CDR2 reads SMNVEV (reference sequence). V lost 8 bases, J lost 0 bases, and 14 bases stayed unmatched. Here the CDR3 reads CASGSSASGVSSYEQYF. The CDR3, as DNA: TGTGCCAGCGGTTCGTCGGCTAGCGGGGTTAGCTCCTACGAGCAGTACTTC.

The rearrangement uses TRBV27 and TRBJ2-5; TRBD2 aligns across 7 bases. Unmatched junction bases numbered 6, after V lost 3 bases and J lost 2 bases. The CDR3 consists of 15 residues. The germline V gene has CDR1 MNHEY and CDR2 SMNVEV (reference sequence). The CDR3 reads CASSFQLGGQETQYF. CDR3 DNA: TGTGCCAGCAGTTTTCAGTTGGGGGGGCAAGAGACCCAGTACTTC.

This CDR3 reads CASSFVGTSGRASTDTQYF. The CDR3 region has the DNA TGCGCCAGCAGCTTCGTCGGGACTAGCGGGAGGGCTAGCACAGATACGCAGTATTTT. The chain recombines TRBV5-1 with TRBJ2-3; TRBD2 aligns across 16 bases. V lost 2 bases, J lost 0 bases, and 6 bases stayed unmatched. Germline V gene data show CDR1 as SGHRS and CDR2 as YFSETQ. The CDR3 length is 19 residues.

The V call is TRBV5-1, the J call TRBJ2-4, with 8 bases lining up with TRBD2. Trimming removed 7 bases from V and 6 bases from J; junction bases left unmatched: 9. CDR3 length: 14 amino acids. Germline V gives CDR1 SGHRS, CDR2 YFSETQ. CDR3 in amino acids: CASGKHGRGNIQYF. For the CDR3, the DNA is TGCGCCAGCGGGAAACACGGGAGGGGAAACATTCAGTACTTC.

V gene TRBV27 combines with J gene TRBJ2-7; 9 bases line up with TRBD1. This CDR3 is 13 amino acids long. Germline CDR1 is MNHEY and CDR2 is SMNVEV (reference sequence). V lost 3 bases, J lost 6 bases, and 3 bases stayed unmatched. The CDR3 DNA reads as TGTGCCAGCAGTTTCCGGACAGGGGTCGAGCAGTACTTC. This sequence encodes CASSFRTGVEQYF.

The chain combines TRBV5-1 with TRBJ2-1, with D possibly matching TRBD2 (5 bases). V shed 3 bases and J shed 3 bases, with 10 bases lying between them. The CDR3 runs 14 residues. Germline V lookup: CDR1 SGHRS, CDR2 YFSETQ. The DNA of the CDR3 is TGCGCCAGCAGCTGGAGCGGACGCTACAATGAGCAGTTCTTC. It codes for CASSWSGRYNEQFF.

The J gene is TRBJ2-3, the V gene TRBV4-1; TRBD2 matches at 9 bases. The CDR3 loop spans 21 amino acids. The junction had 21 bases not matched to a gene; V was cut back by 1 base and J by 4 bases. Per germline, CDR1 MGHRA and CDR2 YSYEKL. The CDR3 nucleotides are TGCGCCAGCAGCCAAGCCCTAGCGGTCATAGTAGCGGGAGCTCGGGCAGATACGCAGTATTTT. Protein sequence: CASSQALAVIVAGARADTQYF.

This clone was seen a few times. V usage is TRBV4-3 and J usage is TRBJ1-1; 12 bases line up with TRBD1. CDR3 size: 17 residues. CDR1 is LGHNA, CDR2 YSLEER, per germline. Losses at the gene ends were 4 bases for V and 11 bases for J; bases not matched to a gene: 17. The CDR3, as DNA: TGCGCCAGCAGCCCCTTTCGACCGGGACAGGGGGCGAAAGAGGCTTTCTTT. It translates to CASSPFRPGQGAKEAFF.